Presented here are 21 T cell receptor beta chains from one specimen sequenced in a study of preoperative IRX-2 immunotherapy in early breast cancer. The protocol was immunoSEQ multiplex PCR, while the TCRdb copy is restricted to in-frame clones and leaves out a portion. The sample gives 2,000 to 2,500 clones, approximately 78% of which show up once; around 5.4% is in the top ten. Treatment reported: preoperative locoregional IRX-2 cytokine immunotherapy. The specimen was tumor tissue, collected before IRX-2 immunotherapy. These receptors were taken from a human donor with breast cancer.

V is TRBV6-8 and J is TRBJ1-2; TRBD1 is a possible D gene (5 bases). V lost 6 bases to trimming and J lost 5 bases, with 10 bases between them. The CDR3 length is 12 residues. Germline lookup yields CDR1 MNHGY and CDR2 SAAAGT. The CDR3 here is CASRRQGYGYTF. In DNA, the CDR3 is TGTGCCAGCAGGAGGCAGGGTTATGGCTACACCTTC.

The rearrangement joins TRBV6-8 to TRBJ2-4, with TRBD2 as a possible D gene (5 bases). Trimming cost V 4 bases and J 4 bases, with 11 bases left between them. This CDR3 has 14 residues. Germline V gives CDR1 MNHGY, CDR2 SAAAGT. The CDR3 is CASSFRGFKNIQYF. CDR3 nucleotides: TGTGCCAGCAGTTTCAGAGGGTTTAAAAACATTCAGTACTTC.

V gene TRBV6-7 combines with J gene TRBJ2-5; D not resolved. TRBV6-7 is an open reading frame whose function is uncertain. The CDR3 extends over 16 amino acids. V lost 7 bases to trimming and J lost 5 bases, with 23 bases between them. The CDR3 protein is CASIGPGSPSRETQYF. CDR3 nucleotides: TGTGCCAGCATCGGACCGGGCTCTCCGAGCCGTGAGACCCAGTACTTC.

The rearrangement joins TRBV11-3 to TRBJ2-5, with a possible D match to TRBD1 (5 bases). Per germline, CDR1 SGHNT and CDR2 YENEEA. Between the trimmed V and J ends, which lost 7 bases and 3 bases, there was a span of 15 bases. The length of the CDR3 is 14 residues. The chain's CDR3 is CASKDNYLEETQYF. CDR3 DNA: TGTGCCAGCAAGGACAATTATCTTGAAGAGACCCAGTACTTC. Full variable domain (missing parts from reference TRBV11-3 and TRBJ2-5): EAGVVQSPRYKIIEKKQPVAFWCNPISGHNTLYWYLQNLGQGPELLIRYENEEAVDDSQLPKDRFSAERLKGVDSTLKIQPAELGDSAVYLCASKDNYLEETQYFGPGTRLLVL.

The gene calls are TRBV19 and TRBJ2-1; 9 nucleotides line up with TRBD2. CDR1 is LNHDA, CDR2 SQIVND, per germline (reference sequence). The CDR3 spans 15 residues. V lost 3 bases and J lost 5; bases outside the gene matches: 5. The CDR3 reads CASSIVAGAHNEQFF. CDR3 sequence (DNA): TGTGCCAGTAGTATCGTAGCGGGAGCGCACAATGAGCAGTTCTTC.

This chain joins TRBV11-3 and TRBJ2-3; 7 bases are a match to TRBD2. The CDR3 is 16 amino acids. From germline, CDR1 is SGHNT and CDR2 YENEEA. Unmatched junction bases numbered 12, after V lost 6 bases and J lost 3 bases. The CDR3 loop is CASSRNKGGRTDTQYF. Written as DNA, the CDR3 is TGTGCCAGCAGTAGAAATAAGGGAGGGCGGACAGATACGCAGTATTTT.

This chain joins TRBV6-8 and TRBJ2-3; the D is unclear. In germline, CDR1 is MNHGY, CDR2 SAAAGT. V lost 2 bases, J lost 2 bases, and 2 bases lay in between. This CDR3 spans 12 amino acids. CDR3 in amino acids: CASSYATDTQYF. The CDR3 DNA is TGTGCCAGCAGTTACGCCACAGATACGCAGTATTTT.

This clone was seen once. This chain connects TRBV6-8 to TRBJ2-2, with 11 bases identical to TRBD2. V was pared by 3 bases and J by 8 bases, with 5 bases of the junction left unmatched. CDR3 length: 15 amino acids. The germline V gene has CDR1 MNHGY and CDR2 SAAAGT. This chain's CDR3 is CASSYRLAGGGELFF. The CDR3 DNA sequence: TGTGCCAGCAGTTATCGCCTAGCGGGAGGAGGGGAGCTGTTTTTT.

DNA of the CDR3: TGCGCCAGCACTCCCGGCGCCGTCCATTCACCCCTCCACTTT. Amino acid sequence: CASTPGAVHSPLHF. The J gene is TRBJ1-6, the V gene TRBV10-2; D is uncertain. V was pared by 7 bases and J by 8 bases, with 15 bases between. The CDR3 is 14 amino acids. Per the germline V gene, CDR1 is WSHSY and CDR2 is SAAADI.

The chain carries TRBV18 and TRBJ2-1; D may correspond to TRBD1 or TRBD2 (5 bases each). Trimming removed 11 bases from V and 6 bases from J, with 14 bases in between. Germline V gene lookup returns CDR1 KGHSH and CDR2 LQKENI. The CDR3 runs to 12 residues. In nucleotides, the CDR3 is TGTGCCTTGAAAGCCGGGACCAATGAGCAGTTCTTC. It specifies CALKAGTNEQFF.

This clone was counted only a few times. The V call is TRBV6-8, the J call TRBJ1-1; D call uncertain. CDR3 size: 14 residues. Germline V gene lookup returns CDR1 MNHGY and CDR2 SAAAGT. V was clipped by 6 bases and J by 10 bases, with 21 bases between them. The CDR3 spells CASREEKGGRRAFF. The CDR3, as DNA: TGTGCCAGCAGGGAAGAAAAGGGTGGCAGGAGAGCTTTCTTT.

V and J are TRBV19 and TRBJ2-1; 8 bases line up with TRBD2. The CDR3 extends over 18 amino acids. Losses at the gene ends were 3 bases for V and 1 base for J; bases not matched to a gene: 11. Germline CDR1 and CDR2: LNHDA and SQIVND (reference sequence). DNA for the CDR3: TGTGCCAGTAGTATGGGGGGGAGCGGGAGAGTGTCCTACAATGAGCAGTTCTTC. Its protein is CASSMGGSGRVSYNEQFF.

This clone was detected once. CDR3 in amino acids: CASSPLTRQGAAEQYF. The CDR3 region has the DNA TGTGCCAGCTCACCGCTTACTAGACAGGGGGCAGCCGAGCAGTACTTC. The J gene is TRBJ2-7, the V gene TRBV18, with 10 bases fitting TRBD1. V lost 3 bases to trimming and J lost 6 bases; unmatched junction nucleotides: 11. Germline loops: CDR1 KGHSH, CDR2 LQKENI. CDR3 length equals 16 residues.

The CDR3 here is CAITVTKGTEAFF. The CDR3 nucleotides are TGTGCCATCACAGTGACGAAGGGCACTGAAGCTTTCTTT. V gene TRBV6-8 combines with J gene TRBJ1-1; D not resolved. Trimming cost V 10 bases and J 4 bases, with 16 bases left between them. Germline CDR1 is MNHGY and CDR2 is SAAAGT. The CDR3 consists of 13 residues.

The chain combines TRBV30 with TRBJ1-5; D is possibly TRBD1 (5 bases). There are 15 residues in the CDR3. With 1 base removed from V and 0 bases from J, the gap between germline ends came to 10 bases. Germline CDR1 and CDR2: GTSNPN and SVGIG (reference sequence). CDR3 in DNA: TGTGCCTGGAGTGAATTAGGGGCTAGCAATCAGCCCCAGCATTTT. It is translated as CAWSELGASNQPQHF.

The J gene is TRBJ1-6, the V gene TRBV10-2, with D tentatively TRBD1 (5 bases). This CDR3 contains 14 residues. Germline V gene lookup returns CDR1 WSHSY and CDR2 SAAADI. V lost 3 bases to trimming and J lost 7 bases, with 10 bases between them. CDR3 sequence (DNA): TGCGCCAGCAGTGACCGACAGCTCAATTCACCCCTCCACTTT. The encoded protein is CASSDRQLNSPLHF.

The V gene is TRBV11-3, the J gene TRBJ2-5, with D possibly matching TRBD1 (5 bases). V shed 5 bases and J shed 1 base, with 11 bases lying between them. The CDR3 is 14 residues long. Germline V gene sequence: CDR1 SGHNT, CDR2 YENEEA. In DNA form, the CDR3 reads TGTGCCAGCAGCGGGGCCTCGGCCCAAGAGACCCAGTACTTC. Translation gives CASSGASAQETQYF.

J is TRBJ2-5 and V is TRBV5-1, with TRBD2 matching over 7 bases. J lost 4 bases, V lost 0 bases, and 12 bases had no gene match. CDR3 length: 17 residues. From germline, CDR1 is SGHRS and CDR2 YFSETQ. CDR3 protein: CASSLGRLANSGETQYF. As DNA, the CDR3 is TGCGCCAGCAGCTTGGGGAGACTAGCAAACTCGGGAGAGACCCAGTACTTC. Combining the CDR3 with reference TRBV5-1 and TRBJ2-5 gives the whole variable domain KAGVTQTPRYLIKTRGQQVTLSCSPISGHRSVSWYQQTPGQGLQFLFEYFSETQRNKGNFPGRFSGRQFSNSRSEMNVSTLELGDSALYLCASSLGRLANSGETQYFGPGTRLLVL.

The rearrangement joins TRBV11-3 to TRBJ2-4; 12 bases are a match to TRBD2. Losses at the gene ends were 5 bases for V and 1 base for J; bases not matched to a gene: 15. CDR3 length equals 20 residues. Looked up from germline, CDR1 is SGHNT and CDR2 is YENEEA. In DNA, the CDR3 is TGTGCCAGCAGCCCTAGTCCGACTAGCGGGAGAGAAGAGGCCAAAAACATTCAGTACTTC. Translated: CASSPSPTSGREEAKNIQYF.

CDR3 bases: TGTGCCAGCAGCTTATCCCAGGGGGCGTTCAACCGGGAAGATGAAGCTTTCTTT. Translation gives CASSLSQGAFNREDEAFF. The chain is built from TRBV11-3 and TRBJ1-1; 8 bases are shared with TRBD1. Germline V gene data show CDR1 as SGHNT and CDR2 as YENEEA. With V trimmed by 2 bases and J by 7 bases, 18 bases remained unmatched. CDR3 length: 18 amino acids.

J is TRBJ1-5 and V is TRBV15, with a possible D match to TRBD1 (5 bases). There are 15 residues in the CDR3. The ends were cut back, 0 bases at V and 11 bases at J, with 17 bases in the middle. Per the germline V gene, CDR1 is LNHNV and CDR2 is YYDKDF (reference sequence). CDR3 protein: CATSRDRRGIQTQHF. For the CDR3, the DNA is TGTGCCACCAGCAGAGATAGGAGGGGAATACAAACCCAGCATTTT.